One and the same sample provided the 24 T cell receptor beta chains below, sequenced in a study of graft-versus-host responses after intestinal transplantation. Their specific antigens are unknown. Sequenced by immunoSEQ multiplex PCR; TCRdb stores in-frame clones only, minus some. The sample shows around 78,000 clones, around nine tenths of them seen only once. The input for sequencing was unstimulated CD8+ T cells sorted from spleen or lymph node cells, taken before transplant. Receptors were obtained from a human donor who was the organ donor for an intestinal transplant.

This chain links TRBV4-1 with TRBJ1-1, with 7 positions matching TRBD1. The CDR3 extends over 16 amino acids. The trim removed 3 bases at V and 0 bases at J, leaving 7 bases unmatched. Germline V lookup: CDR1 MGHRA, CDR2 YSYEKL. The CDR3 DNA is TGCGCCAGCAGCCATTGGACAGGTTCACTGAACACTGAAGCTTTCTTT. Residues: CASSHWTGSLNTEAFF.

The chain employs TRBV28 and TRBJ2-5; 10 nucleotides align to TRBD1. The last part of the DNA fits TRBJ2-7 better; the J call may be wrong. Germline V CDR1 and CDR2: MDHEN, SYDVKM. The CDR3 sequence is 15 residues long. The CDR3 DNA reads TGTGCCAGCAGTTTTGAGGACAGGGGGTGGTACGAGCAGTACTTC. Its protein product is CASSFEDRGWYEQYF.

This chain's CDR3 is CASSLPGANSPLHF. The CDR3, as DNA: TGTGCCAGCAGCTTACCAGGGGCCAATTCACCCCTCCACTTT. The chain has TRBV7-2 and TRBJ1-6; TRBD1 might be the D (6 bases). Trimming stripped 2 bases from V and 7 bases from J, with 9 bases between. The CDR3 runs 14 residues. Per germline, CDR1 SGHTA and CDR2 FQGNSA.

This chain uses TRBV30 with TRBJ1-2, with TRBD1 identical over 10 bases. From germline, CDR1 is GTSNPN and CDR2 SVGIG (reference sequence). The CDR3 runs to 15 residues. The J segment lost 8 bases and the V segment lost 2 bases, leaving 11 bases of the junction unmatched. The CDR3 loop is CAWSNRDRGLEGYTF. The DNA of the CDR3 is TGTGCCTGGAGTAACCGGGACAGGGGATTAGAAGGCTACACCTTC. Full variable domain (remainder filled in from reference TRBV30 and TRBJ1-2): SQTIHQWPATLVQPVGSPLSLECTVEGTSNPNLYWYRQAAGRGLQLLFYSVGIGQISSEVPQNLSASRPQDRQFILSSKKLLLSDSGFYLCAWSNRDRGLEGYTFGSGTRLTVV.

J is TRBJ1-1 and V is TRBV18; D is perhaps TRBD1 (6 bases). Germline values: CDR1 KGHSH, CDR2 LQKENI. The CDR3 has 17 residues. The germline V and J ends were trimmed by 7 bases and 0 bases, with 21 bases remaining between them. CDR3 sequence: CASLYSPGGHMNTEAFF. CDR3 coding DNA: TGTGCCAGCTTATACTCTCCCGGGGGGCACATGAACACTGAAGCTTTCTTT.

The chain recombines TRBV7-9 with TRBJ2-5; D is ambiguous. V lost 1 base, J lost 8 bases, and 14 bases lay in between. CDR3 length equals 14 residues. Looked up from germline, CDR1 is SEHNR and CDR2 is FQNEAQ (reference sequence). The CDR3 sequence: CASSLEAQERTQYF. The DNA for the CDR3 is TGTGCCAGCAGCTTAGAGGCGCAGGAGAGAACCCAGTACTTC.

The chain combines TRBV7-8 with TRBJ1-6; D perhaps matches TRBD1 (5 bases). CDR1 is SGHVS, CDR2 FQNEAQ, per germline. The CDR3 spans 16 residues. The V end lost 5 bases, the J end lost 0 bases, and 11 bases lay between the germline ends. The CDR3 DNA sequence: TGTGCCAGCAGCCAAGGGGTTAGCTCCTATAATTCACCCCTCCACTTT. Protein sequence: CASSQGVSSYNSPLHF.

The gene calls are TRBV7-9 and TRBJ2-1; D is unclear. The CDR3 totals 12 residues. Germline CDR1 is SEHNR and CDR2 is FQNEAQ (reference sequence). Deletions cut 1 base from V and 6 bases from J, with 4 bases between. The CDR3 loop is CASSLGANEQFF. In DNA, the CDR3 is TGTGCCAGCAGCTTAGGAGCCAATGAGCAGTTCTTC.

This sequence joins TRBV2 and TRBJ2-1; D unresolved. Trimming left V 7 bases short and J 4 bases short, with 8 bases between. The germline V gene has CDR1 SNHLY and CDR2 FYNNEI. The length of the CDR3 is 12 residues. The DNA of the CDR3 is TGTGCCAGCACTCCCTCTTACAATGAGCAGTTCTTC. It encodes CASTPSYNEQFF.

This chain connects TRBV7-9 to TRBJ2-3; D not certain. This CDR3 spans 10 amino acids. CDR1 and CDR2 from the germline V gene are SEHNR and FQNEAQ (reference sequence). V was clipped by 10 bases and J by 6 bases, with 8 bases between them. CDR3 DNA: TGTGCCATCGCGTTGGATACGCAGTATTTT. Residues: CAIALDTQYF.

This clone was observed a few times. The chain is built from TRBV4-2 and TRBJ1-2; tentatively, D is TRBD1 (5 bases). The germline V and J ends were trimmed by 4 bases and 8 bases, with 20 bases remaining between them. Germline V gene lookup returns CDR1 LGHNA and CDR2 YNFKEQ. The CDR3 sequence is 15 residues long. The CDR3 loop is CASSRGGTKPGGYTF. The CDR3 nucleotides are TGTGCCAGCAGCCGGGGCGGGACGAAACCGGGAGGCTACACCTTC.

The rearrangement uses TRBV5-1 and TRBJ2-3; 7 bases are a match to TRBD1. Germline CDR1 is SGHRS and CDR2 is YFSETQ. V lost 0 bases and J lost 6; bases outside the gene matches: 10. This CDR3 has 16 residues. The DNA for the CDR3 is TGCGCCAGCAGCTTGGAAGAGGGGGCGATTTGGGATACGCAGTATTTT. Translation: CASSLEEGAIWDTQYF.

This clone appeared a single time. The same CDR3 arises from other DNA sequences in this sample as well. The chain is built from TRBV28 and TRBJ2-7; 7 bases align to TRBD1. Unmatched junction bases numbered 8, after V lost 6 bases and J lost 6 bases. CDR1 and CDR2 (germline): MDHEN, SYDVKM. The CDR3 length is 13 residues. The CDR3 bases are TGTGCCAGCAGACTTCCAGGGGGTGGCGAGCAGTACTTC. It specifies CASRLPGGGEQYF.

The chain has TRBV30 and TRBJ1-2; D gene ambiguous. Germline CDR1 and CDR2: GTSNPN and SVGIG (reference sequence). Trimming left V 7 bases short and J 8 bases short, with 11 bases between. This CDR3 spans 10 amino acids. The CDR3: CAYGTGGYTF. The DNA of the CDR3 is TGTGCCTATGGAACGGGAGGCTACACCTTC.

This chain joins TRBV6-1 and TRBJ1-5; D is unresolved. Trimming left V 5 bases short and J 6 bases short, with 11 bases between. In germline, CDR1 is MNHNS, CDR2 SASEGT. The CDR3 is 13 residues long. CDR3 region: CASSWGVIQPQHF. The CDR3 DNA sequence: TGTGCCAGCAGTTGGGGTGTAATTCAGCCCCAGCATTTT.

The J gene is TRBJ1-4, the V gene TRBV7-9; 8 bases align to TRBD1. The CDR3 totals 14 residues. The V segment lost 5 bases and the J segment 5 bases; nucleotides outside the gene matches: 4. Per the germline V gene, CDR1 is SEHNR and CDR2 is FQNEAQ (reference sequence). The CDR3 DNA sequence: TGTGCCAGCAGCCCAACAGGGGGGAATGAAAAACTGTTTTTT. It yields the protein CASSPTGGNEKLFF. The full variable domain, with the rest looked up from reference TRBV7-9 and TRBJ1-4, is DTGVSQNPRHKITKRGQNVTFRCDPISEHNRLYWYRQTLGQGPEFLTYFQNEAQLEKSRLLSDRFSAERPKGSFSTLEIQRTEQGDSAMYLCASSPTGGNEKLFFGSGTQLSVL.

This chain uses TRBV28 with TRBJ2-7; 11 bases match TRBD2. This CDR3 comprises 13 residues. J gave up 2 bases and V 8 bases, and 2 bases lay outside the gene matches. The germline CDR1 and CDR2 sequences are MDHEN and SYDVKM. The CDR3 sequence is CASLAGGTYEQYF. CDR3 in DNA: TGTGCCAGCCTAGCGGGGGGAACCTACGAGCAGTACTTC.

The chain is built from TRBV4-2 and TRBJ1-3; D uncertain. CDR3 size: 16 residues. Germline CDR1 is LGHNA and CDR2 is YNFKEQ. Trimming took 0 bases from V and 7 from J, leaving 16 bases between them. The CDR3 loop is CASSQEHGRQVNTIYF. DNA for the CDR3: TGTGCCAGCAGCCAAGAGCATGGGAGGCAGGTTAACACCATATATTTT.

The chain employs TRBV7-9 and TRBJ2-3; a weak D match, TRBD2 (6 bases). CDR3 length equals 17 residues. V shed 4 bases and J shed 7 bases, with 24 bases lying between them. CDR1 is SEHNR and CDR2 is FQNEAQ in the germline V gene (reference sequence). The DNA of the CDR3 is TGTGCCAGCAGCTCCCCATGGGACTTGCATGCAGCCTATACGCAGTATTTT. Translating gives CASSSPWDLHAAYTQYF.

The DNA of the CDR3 is TGTGCCACCAGCAGAGTACAGGAAATCACTGAAGCTTTCTTT. Protein: CATSRVQEITEAFF. J is TRBJ1-1 and V is TRBV15, with a tentative D call TRBD1 (5 bases). Germline V CDR1 and CDR2: LNHNV, YYDKDF (reference sequence). The CDR3 contains 14 residues. Trimming removed 1 base at V and 4 bases at J, with 10 bases between.

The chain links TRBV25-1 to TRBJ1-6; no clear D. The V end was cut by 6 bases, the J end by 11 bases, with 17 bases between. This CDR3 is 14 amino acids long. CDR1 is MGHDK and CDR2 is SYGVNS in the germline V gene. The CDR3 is CASRGGYGIPPLHF. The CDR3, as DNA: TGTGCCAGCAGGGGAGGGTATGGGATTCCACCCCTCCACTTT. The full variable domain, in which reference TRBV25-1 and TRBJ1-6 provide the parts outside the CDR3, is EADIYQTPRYLVIGTGKKITLECSQTMGHDKMYWYQQDPGMELHLIHYSYGVNSTEKGDLSSESTVSRIRTEHFPLTLESARPSHTSQYLCASRGGYGIPPLHFGNGTRLTVT.

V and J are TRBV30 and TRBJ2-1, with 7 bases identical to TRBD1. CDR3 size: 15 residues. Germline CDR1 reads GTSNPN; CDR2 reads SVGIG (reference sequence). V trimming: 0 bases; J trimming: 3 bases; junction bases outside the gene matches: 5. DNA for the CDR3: TGTGCCTGGAGTGTTTCGGGACAGCTCTACAATGAGCAGTTCTTC. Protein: CAWSVSGQLYNEQFF.

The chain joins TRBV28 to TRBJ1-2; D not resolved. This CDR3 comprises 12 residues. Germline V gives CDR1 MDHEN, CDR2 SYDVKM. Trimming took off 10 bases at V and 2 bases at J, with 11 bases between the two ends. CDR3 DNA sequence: TGTGCCACCGCCCCGGGAAACTATGGCTACACCTTC. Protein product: CATAPGNYGYTF.

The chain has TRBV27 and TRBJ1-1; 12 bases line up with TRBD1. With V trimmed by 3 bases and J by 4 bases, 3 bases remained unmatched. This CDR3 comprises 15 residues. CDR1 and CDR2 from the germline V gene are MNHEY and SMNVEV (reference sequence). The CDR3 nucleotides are TGTGCCAGCAGTTTCCCGGGACAGGGGGCCACTGAAGCTTTCTTT. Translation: CASSFPGQGATEAFF.